This TCR beta chain derives from a study of T cells in Graves' hyperthyroidism and ophthalmopathy. Amplified TCR beta CDR3 regions derived from RNA transcripts. Initially, a first-round RT-PCR of the TCR CDR3 employed the HTBI primer set. TCRdb reanalysed the multiplex PCR reads using MiXCR and keeps one entry per CDR3 protein. The data hold 550,000 to 800,000 distinct CDR3 sequences, with 16% observed a single time. This clonotype showed up just a few times. A read error may account for a junction end that differs from germline. Material for sequencing was blood. The TCR sequence derives from a man between 18 and 35 years old with Graves' hyperthyroidism.

CDR3 in amino acids: CASSDSGHNEQLF. CDR3 coding DNA: TGTGCCAGCAGCGATAGTGGGCACAATGAGCAGCTCTTC. The chain is built from TRBV7-3 and TRBJ2-1; D unclear. The CDR3 runs 13 residues. Per the germline V gene, CDR1 is SGHTA and CDR2 is FQGTGA. Looking up the rest from reference TRBV7-3 and TRBJ2-1 gives the full variable domain: GAGVSQTPSNKVTEKGKYVELRCDPISGHTALYWYRQSLGQGPEFLIYFQGTGAADDSGLPNDRFFAVRPEGSVSTLKIQRTERGDSAVYLCASSDSGHNEQLFGPGTRLTVL.